This T cell receptor (beta chain) was identified in a study of shared clonotypes between healthy human individuals (dated by TCRdb to between 2020 and 2021). In terms of the full investigation: The cohort comprised a couple of women and three men aged 18 to 49 years. Per donor, three plates each were used for CD4 naive and CD4 memory, two for CD8 naive, and one for CD8 memory. To estimate repertoire size and how much clonotype sharing occurs between individuals, the study deeply sequenced the blood TCR repertoires of five healthy adults. Leukapheresis yielded between about 0.85 and 9 billion PBMCs per donor. To increase sequencing depth and limit assay-specific biases, different laboratories used diverse techniques to prepare libraries and sequence TCR repertoires.

The germline V gene gives CDR1 as SQVTM and CDR2 as ANQGSEA. Reading from cysteine to phenylalanine, the CDR3 counts 14 amino acids. Only the CDR3 DNA is retained, 42 bases long and in frame from the first base. V sheds 6 bases and J sheds 2 bases, leaving 16 bases between their ends. TCR CDR3 regions were amplified from genomic DNA by multiplex PCR using the deep immunoSEQ assay. Extracted genomic DNA from each cell subset was spread evenly across all wells of several immunoSEQ 96-well plates, with each plate serving as a replicate. For sorted subsets, approximately 210 ng of genomic DNA, equivalent to around 30,000 T cell genomes, went into each replicate PCR. The purified libraries were quantified using a Qubit 3.0 fluorometer, sized with a Bioanalyzer 2100, and then quantified again using the KAPA Library Quantification kit. Every immunoSEQ 96-well plate was sequenced on a separate single-read 150-cycle Illumina NextSeq 550 flow cell. The original methods were these. Because the immunoSEQ output held only junctional sequences and lacked quality scores, the filtering could not match the filtering applied to full-length reads. Sequences were annotated with PyIR, a Python wrapper for IgBLAST v1.9, using IMGT germline references to assign V/J genes and CDR3. Reads were filtered out if the reads had weak V/J assignments (E-value above 1e-6), no CDR3, stop codons, out-of-frame junctions, or ambiguous translated residues. V3J clonotypes were defined as sequences sharing the same inferred V gene, J gene, and CDR3 amino acid sequence. Percentage overlap between repertoires was computed as shared unique clonotypes divided by the size of the smaller repertoire. Repertoire richness was assessed with RTK rarefaction, the Chao1 estimator, and Recon v2.1 estimates of unobserved clonotypes. For all TCRbeta clonotypes obtained by the gDNA method from several donors, generation probabilities were computed with OLGA. The clones in this table, taken by TCRdb from immuneACCESS, are in-frame only. Not every clone is retained; where verified, under half of the shortfall comes from an unresolved V gene, and the cause of the rest is unknown. The V and J calls and the clone size are those of that table, but D and trimming were determined from the DNA. The sample contains some 2.3 million clones, approximately 93% of them found a single time. About 0.39% of the sample is in the top ten clones.

Concerning this clone: Its specific antigen is unknown. Qualities for individual bases were not recorded, and no much larger clone is one base off.

General conclusions and limits of the study: Naive subsets generally had larger estimated clonotype richness than memory subsets. Only blood was sampled, and tissue TCR repertoires likely differ from those in blood. Because the study included only a small number of donors, the genetic and exposure-history diversity represented was limited. Based on pairwise subsampling, the degree of clonotype sharing among donors was expected to be affected by sequencing depth. When a handful of donors were compared, the shared fraction of clonotypes was approximately 5% for naive CD4, 3.5% to 4% for naive CD8, roughly 2.3% for memory CD4, and 0.35% to 0.4% for memory CD8. Incomplete sequencing was indicated by rarefaction of sorted-subset datasets, despite the large sequencing depth. Higher generation probabilities were observed for clonotypes shared by all four sorted-subset donors than for non-shared clonotypes.

Healthy HIV-negative adults with no recently reported acute infections or vaccinations were included as donors. Every donor was a Caucasian adult residing in Nashville, Tennessee, USA. Magnetic negative selection was used to enrich CD4+ T cells, after which naive cells were positively selected on CD45RA and the negative fraction became the memory subset. After blood collection by leukapheresis, PBMCs were isolated using Ficoll-Histopaque density gradient centrifugation and then cryopreserved in the vapor phase of liquid nitrogen. Purity and quantity of every magnetically sorted T cell population were checked by analytical flow cytometry. Genomic DNA was isolated from each sorted fraction and quantified by UV absorbance on a Nanodrop 2000c.

This TCR derives from a man younger than 35 in good health. Some clones in this sample may be carry-over from other donors' samples. The chain couples TRBV29-1 to TRBJ1-1, and possibly TRBD1, on 5 matching bases. The sequenced sample was naive CD4+ T cells from PBMCs. This specimen's cell subset or site label, interpreted: CD45RA+ positively selected. CDR3 region: CSVTGTNINTEAFF. The bases are TGCAGCGTAACCGGGACTAATATCAACACTGAAGCTTTCTTT.